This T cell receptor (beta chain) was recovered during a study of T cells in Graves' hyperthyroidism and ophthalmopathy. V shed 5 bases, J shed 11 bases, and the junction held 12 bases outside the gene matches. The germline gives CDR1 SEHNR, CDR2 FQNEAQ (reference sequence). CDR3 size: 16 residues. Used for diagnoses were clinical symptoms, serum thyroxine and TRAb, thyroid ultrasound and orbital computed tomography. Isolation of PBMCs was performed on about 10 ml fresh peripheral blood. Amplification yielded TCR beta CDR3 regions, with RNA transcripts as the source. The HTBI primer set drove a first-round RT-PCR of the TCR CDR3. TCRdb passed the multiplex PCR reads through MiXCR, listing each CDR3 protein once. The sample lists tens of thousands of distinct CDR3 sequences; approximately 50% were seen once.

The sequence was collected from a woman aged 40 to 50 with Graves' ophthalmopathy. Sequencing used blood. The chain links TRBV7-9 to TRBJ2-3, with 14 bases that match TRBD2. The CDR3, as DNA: TGTGCCAGCAGCATCAGACTAGCGGGGGGGCTTGTGCTGCAGTATTTT. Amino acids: CASSIRLAGGLVLQYF.